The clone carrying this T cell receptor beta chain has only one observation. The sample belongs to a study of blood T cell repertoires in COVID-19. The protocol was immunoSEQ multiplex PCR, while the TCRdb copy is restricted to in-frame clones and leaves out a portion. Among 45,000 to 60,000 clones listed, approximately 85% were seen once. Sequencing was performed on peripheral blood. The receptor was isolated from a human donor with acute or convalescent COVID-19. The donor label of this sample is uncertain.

The CDR3 spells CASRPTMGTGNFGTEAFF. The CDR3 nucleotides read TGTGCCAGTAGACCTACTATGGGGACAGGGAATTTTGGAACTGAAGCTTTCTTT. The chain joins TRBV19 to TRBJ1-1, with 9 bases matching TRBD1. J lost 5 bases, V lost 6 bases, and 19 bases had no gene match. The CDR3 contains 18 residues. CDR1 is LNHDA and CDR2 is SQIVND in the germline V gene (reference sequence).